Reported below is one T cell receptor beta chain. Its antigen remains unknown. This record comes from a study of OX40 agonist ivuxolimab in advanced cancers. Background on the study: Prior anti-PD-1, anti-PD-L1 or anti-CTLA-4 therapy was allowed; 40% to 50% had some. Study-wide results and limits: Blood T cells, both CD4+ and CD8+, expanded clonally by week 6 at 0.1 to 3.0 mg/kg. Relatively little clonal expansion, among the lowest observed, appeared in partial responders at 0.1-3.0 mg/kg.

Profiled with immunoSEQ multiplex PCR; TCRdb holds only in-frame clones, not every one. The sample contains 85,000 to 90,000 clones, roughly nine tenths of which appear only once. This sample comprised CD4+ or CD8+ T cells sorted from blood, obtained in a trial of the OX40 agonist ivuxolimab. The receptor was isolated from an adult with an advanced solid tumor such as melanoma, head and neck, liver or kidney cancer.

The CDR3, as DNA: TGTGCCAGCAGCTTAGGAGGGATTCGAACCTACGAGCAGTACTTC. Translation gives CASSLGGIRTYEQYF. The chain uses TRBV7-9 and TRBJ2-7; D is possibly TRBD2 (5 bases). CDR3 length: 15 amino acids. The germline gives CDR1 SEHNR, CDR2 FQNEAQ (reference sequence). V lost 1 base to trimming and J lost 2 bases, with 12 bases between them.